One sample yielded the 3 T cell receptor beta chains listed below, sequenced in a study of Ad26.COV2.S vaccination and SARS-CoV-2 variants (TCRdb year 2021). The sample's treatment or condition label is to be understood as: approximately 18 received Ad26.COV2.S at low or high dose, single or two shots; 5 received placebo; per-sample allocation not given. For vaccine and placebo recipients, repertoires were sequenced using samples collected on day 63 after the first injection. The receptor library was made with the immunoSEQ multiplex PCR assay. Not all clones reach the TCRdb copy of this immuneACCESS table, which keeps in-frame sequences only. Checked studies attribute under half of the gap to unresolved V genes and leave the rest unexplained. Counted in this sample were roughly 300,000 clones; 70% to 90% of them appeared once. About 11% of the sample rests with the top ten. Sequencing was performed on peripheral blood, taken in a trial of Ad26.COV2.S vaccine versus placebo. These receptors were collected from a person aged 18 to 59 who received the Ad26.COV2.S COVID-19 vaccine or a placebo.

The chain employs TRBV7-2 and TRBJ1-1; 8 bases agree with TRBD1. CDR1 SGHTA and CDR2 FQGNSA come from the germline V gene. This CDR3 spans 16 amino acids. Trimming took 1 base from V and 1 from J; bases not matched to a gene: 5. The CDR3 spells CASSLGSGGWNTEAFF. The CDR3 DNA reads TGTGCCAGCAGCTTAGGGTCAGGGGGCTGGAACACTGAAGCTTTCTTT.

J is TRBJ2-1 and V is TRBV19; D uncertain. The ends were cut back, 5 bases at V and 3 bases at J, with 11 bases in the middle. This CDR3 region has 14 residues. CDR1 is LNHDA and CDR2 is SQIVND in the germline V gene (reference sequence). For the CDR3, the DNA is TGTGCCAGTAGTCCCGATTTGAACTACAATGAGCAGTTCTTC. Translated: CASSPDLNYNEQFF.

The CDR3 spells CASSRGIGQGDYEQYF. CDR3 in DNA: TGTGCCAGCAGCCGTGGGATTGGACAGGGCGACTACGAGCAGTACTTC. This sequence joins TRBV11-3 and TRBJ2-7; 8 positions agree with TRBD1. Germline values: CDR1 SGHNT, CDR2 YENEEA. This CDR3 comprises 16 residues. The V segment lost 5 bases and the J segment 3 bases; nucleotides outside the gene matches: 12.